This TCR beta chain was retrieved from a study of cytomegalovirus exposure and HLA in healthy donors. The wider study: Counted in an early data release were 65 million to 100 million unique TCRs from HLA-typed donors.

Primers: 60 Vbeta forward and 13 Jbeta reverse. Clones were read by immunoSEQ multiplex PCR, and TCRdb kept only the in-frame ones, dropping some. The sample shows about 120,000 clones, about 8.6% of them seen only once. Germline trimming cut 0 bases from V and 8 bases from J; bases unmatched to any gene: 6. CDR1 SGDLS and CDR2 YYNGEE come from the germline V gene. There are 14 residues in the CDR3. The sample comprised PBMCs. This receptor was taken from a woman in her forties in good health and CMV-seropositive. The chain joins TRBV9 to TRBJ2-3; TRBD2 matches at 7 bases. CDR3: CASSVGGPSGTQYF. The CDR3 DNA follows: TGTGCCAGCAGCGTAGGAGGTCCTAGCGGTACGCAGTATTTT.